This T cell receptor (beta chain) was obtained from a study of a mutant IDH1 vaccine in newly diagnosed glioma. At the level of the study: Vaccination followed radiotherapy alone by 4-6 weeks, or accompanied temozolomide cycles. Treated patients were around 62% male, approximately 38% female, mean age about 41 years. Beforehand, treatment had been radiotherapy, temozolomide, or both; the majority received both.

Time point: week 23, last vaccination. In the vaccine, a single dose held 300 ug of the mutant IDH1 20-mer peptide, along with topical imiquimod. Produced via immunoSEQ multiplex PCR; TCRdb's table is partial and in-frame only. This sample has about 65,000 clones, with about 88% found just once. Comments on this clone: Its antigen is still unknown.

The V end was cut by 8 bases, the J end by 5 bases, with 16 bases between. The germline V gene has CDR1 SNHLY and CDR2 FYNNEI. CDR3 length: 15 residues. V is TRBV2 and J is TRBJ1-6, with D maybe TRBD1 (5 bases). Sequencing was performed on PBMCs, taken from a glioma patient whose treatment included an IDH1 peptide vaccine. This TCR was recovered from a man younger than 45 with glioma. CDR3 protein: CASGGGVLHNSPLHF. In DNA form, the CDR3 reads TGTGCCAGCGGCGGGGGGGTATTGCATAATTCACCCCTCCACTTT.